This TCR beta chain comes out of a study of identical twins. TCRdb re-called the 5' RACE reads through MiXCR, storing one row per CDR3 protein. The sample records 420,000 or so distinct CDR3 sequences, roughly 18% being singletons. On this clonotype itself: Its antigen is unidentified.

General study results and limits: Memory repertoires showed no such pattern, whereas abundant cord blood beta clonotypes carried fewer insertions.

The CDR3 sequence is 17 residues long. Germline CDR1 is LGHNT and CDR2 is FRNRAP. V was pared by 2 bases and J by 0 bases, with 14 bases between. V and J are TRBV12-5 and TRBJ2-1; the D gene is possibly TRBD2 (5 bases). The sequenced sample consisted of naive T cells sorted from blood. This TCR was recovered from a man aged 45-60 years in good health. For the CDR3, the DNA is TGTGCTAGTGGTTTGCCCCAGTTAGGGAGCTCCTACAATGAGCAGTTCTTC. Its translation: CASGLPQLGSSYNEQFF.